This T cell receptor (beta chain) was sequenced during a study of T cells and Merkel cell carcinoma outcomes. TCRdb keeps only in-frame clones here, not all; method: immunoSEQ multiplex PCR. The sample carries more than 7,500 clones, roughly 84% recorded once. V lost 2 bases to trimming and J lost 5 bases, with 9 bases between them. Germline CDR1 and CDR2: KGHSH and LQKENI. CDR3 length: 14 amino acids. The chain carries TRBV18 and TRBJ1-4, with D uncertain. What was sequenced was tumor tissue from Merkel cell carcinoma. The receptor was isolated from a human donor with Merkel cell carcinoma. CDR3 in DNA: TGTGCCAGCTCACCAGGCAGTACGAATGAAAAACTGTTTTTT. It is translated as CASSPGSTNEKLFF.